This T cell receptor (beta chain) appears in the sequencing data of a study of blood T cell repertoires in COVID-19. Study overall: COVID-19 samples, acute and convalescent, were from the United States, Italy and Spain. T cells, B-cell-depleted T cells, or PBMCs supplied cDNA or gDNA.

As handled by the study authors: Cell counts per sample came from amplifying reference gene primers. The assay was immunoSEQ multiplex PCR, and TCRdb's table has in-frame clones only and misses some. D and trimming were read from the DNA, whereas the V and J calls and clone size are those reported in that table. Among under 100,000 clones listed, around 85% were seen once. The Seattle patients, enrolled during active infection, were followed longitudinally. Only a few counts were recorded for this clone. Specimen: peripheral blood. The sequence came from a woman older than 75 with COVID-19, enrolled during active disease.

In DNA form, the CDR3 reads TGTGCCACCAGCAGACAACTAGAAGACGAGCAGTTCTTC. Its translation: CATSRQLEDEQFF. V usage is TRBV15 and J usage is TRBJ2-1; D possibly corresponds to TRBD2 (5 bases). Germline V CDR1 and CDR2: LNHNV, YYDKDF (reference sequence). The ends were cut back, 2 bases at V and 10 bases at J, with 12 bases in the middle. The CDR3 spans 13 residues.